The 14 T cell receptor beta chains listed next were all sequenced from one sample in a study of CD8 T cells in ankylosing spondylitis. TCRdb re-derived calls from the 5' RACE reads in MiXCR, one entry per CDR3 protein. This sample yields some 95,000 distinct CDR3 sequences, of which approximately 9% are seen a single time; approximately 5.5% belongs to the top ten. The sequenced sample was blood, either unsorted or a sorted T cell fraction (not recorded which). These receptor sequences come from a male donor with ankylosing spondylitis or in good health (not recorded which).

This clonotype was seen ten or more times. The gene calls are TRBV12-3 or TRBV12-4 and TRBJ1-1; D call uncertain. The CDR3 totals 13 residues. Trimming stripped 3 bases from V and 1 base from J, with 6 bases between. CDR3 sequence (DNA): TGTGCCAGCAGTTTGGTATGGAACACTGAAGCTTTCTTT. Protein sequence: CASSLVWNTEAFF.

With respect to this clonotype: Being one base from a much bigger clone, this may be a read error. This chain links TRBV30 with TRBJ2-3; D may be TRBD2 (5 bases). The CDR3 totals 14 residues. The V gene's germline CDR1 is GTSNPN and CDR2 SVGIG (reference sequence). The CDR3 is CVWVAAGSFYTQYF. CDR3 bases: TGTGTCTGGGTGGCGGCGGGCTCATTTTATACGCAGTATTTT.

In this sample, this clonotype turned up many times. The chain joins TRBV20-1 to TRBJ1-2; D not resolved. This CDR3 comprises 13 residues. V shed 6 bases and J shed 6 bases, with 17 bases lying between them. Germline CDR1 is DFQATT and CDR2 is SNEGSKA (reference sequence). This chain's CDR3 is CSAPFGASDGYTF. Here the CDR3 DNA reads TGCAGTGCCCCCTTTGGCGCCTCGGATGGCTACACCTTC.

This clonotype came up many times. The chain employs TRBV11-2 and TRBJ1-5; unclear D gene. The CDR3 extends over 15 amino acids. The germline V and J ends were trimmed by 0 bases and 0 bases, with 6 bases remaining between them. CDR1 is SGHAT and CDR2 is FQNNGV in the germline V gene. CDR3 bases: TGTGCCAGCAGCTTAGATTGGGGTAGCAATCAGCCCCAGCATTTT. Its translation is CASSLDWGSNQPQHF.

This clonotype was counted ten times or more. The chain links TRBV18 to TRBJ1-2; D is unresolved. Germline CDR1 KGHSH, CDR2 LQKENI. The CDR3 has 14 amino acids. V lost 0 bases and J lost 5, with 10 bases in between. CDR3 bases: TGTGCCAGCTCACCACCAGGGTTTGAGTATGGCTACACCTTC. Protein sequence: CASSPPGFEYGYTF. The variable domain in full, completed from reference TRBV18 and TRBJ1-2, reads NAGVMQNPRHLVRRRGQEARLRCSPMKGHSHVYWYRQLPEEGLKFMVYLQKENIIDESGMPKERFSAEFPKEGPSILRIQQVVRGDSAAYFCASSPPGFEYGYTFGSGTRLTVV.

This clonotype was counted many times. This chain joins TRBV6-5 and TRBJ2-3, with TRBD2 matching over 8 bases. The CDR3 is made up of 16 amino acids. Germline CDR1 is MNHEY and CDR2 is SVGAGI. V gave up 2 bases and J gave up 2 bases; unmatched junction bases: 6. Here the CDR3 reads CASSYAGGGYTDTQYF. The CDR3 DNA reads as TGTGCCAGCAGTTACGCCGGGGGGGGGTACACAGATACGCAGTATTTT.

A word on this clonotype: The junction and the germline gene differ at one end; a read error may be behind it. In nucleotides, the CDR3 is TGTGCCAGCAGCCAAGAGATGGGGGCAGGGGGCGACCGGGAGACCCAGTACTTT. Its translation: CASSQEMGAGGDRETQYF. The chain has TRBV3-1 and TRBJ2-5; TRBD1 matches at 8 bases. CDR1 and CDR2 from the germline V gene are LGHDT and YNNKEL (reference sequence). CDR3 length: 18 residues.

In this sample, this clonotype turned up many times. The rearrangement uses TRBV11-2 and TRBJ2-1, with D unresolved. CDR3 size: 16 residues. CDR1 is SGHAT and CDR2 is FQNNGV in the germline V gene. The germline V and J ends were trimmed by 0 bases and 2 bases, with 11 bases remaining between them. The CDR3 region has the DNA TGTGCCAGCAGCTTAGATAACGCAGGAGCCTACAATGAGCAGTTCTTC. It translates to CASSLDNAGAYNEQFF.

This clonotype was observed many times. The CDR3 here is CSVVAGGIGAEQFF. The CDR3 DNA reads as TGCAGCGTTGTAGCAGGGGGGATCGGTGCTGAGCAGTTCTTC. The rearrangement links TRBV29-1 to TRBJ2-1; D might be TRBD1 (7 bases). V dropped 4 bases and J dropped 9 bases, with 19 bases sitting between them. The CDR3 sequence is 14 residues long. Germline V gives CDR1 SQVTM, CDR2 ANQGSEA.

This clonotype was recorded at least ten times. The chain is built from TRBV5-1 and TRBJ2-5, with a tentative D call TRBD1 (5 bases). Germline values: CDR1 SGHRS, CDR2 YFSETQ. The V end lost 3 bases, the J end lost 2 bases, and 11 bases lay between the germline ends. There are 14 residues in the CDR3. The CDR3 sequence: CASSSPKGQETQYF. The CDR3 DNA reads TGCGCCAGCAGCTCCCCAAAGGGGCAAGAGACCCAGTACTTC.

The chain combines TRBV12-3 or TRBV12-4 with TRBJ2-5; the D is unclear. The length of the CDR3 is 12 residues. The V gene lost 9 bases and the J gene lost 2 bases, with 10 bases spanning the gap. For the CDR3, the DNA is TGTGCCAGTGCCTTGGTACAAGAGACCCAGTACTTC. Translating gives CASALVQETQYF.

Many counts were recorded for this clonotype. CDR3 sequence (DNA): TGTGCCAGCAGGGTCCAACTAGCGCTCCGCGAGACCCAGTACTTC. Residues: CASRVQLALRETQYF. The rearrangement joins TRBV2 to TRBJ2-5; 7 nucleotides match TRBD2. Germline V CDR1 and CDR2: SNHLY, FYNNEI. Unmatched junction bases numbered 12, after V lost 6 bases and J lost 5 bases. The CDR3 is 15 residues long.

This clonotype showed up many times. The chain employs TRBV12-3 or TRBV12-4 and TRBJ2-5, with no clear D. The V gene lost 5 bases and the J gene lost 1 base, with 5 bases spanning the gap. This CDR3 comprises 12 residues. The CDR3 loop is CASSISQETQYF. CDR3 in DNA: TGTGCCAGCAGTATTTCCCAAGAGACCCAGTACTTC.

The sample holds many counts of this clonotype. The V call is TRBV6-2 or TRBV6-3, the J call TRBJ1-1, with TRBD1 as a possible D gene (6 bases). V was pared by 0 bases and J by 7 bases, with 24 bases between. This CDR3 spans 18 amino acids. The V gene's germline CDR1 is MNHEY and CDR2 SVGEGT. The CDR3 spells CASSYSSRDPGARGEAFF. The CDR3 DNA sequence: TGTGCCAGCAGTTACTCGTCGCGTGATCCGGGGGCGCGGGGTGAAGCTTTCTTT.